Listed here is a single T cell receptor beta chain. Its antigen is currently unknown. Germline lookup yields CDR1 SEHNR and CDR2 FQNEAQ (reference sequence). The CDR3 loop spans 15 amino acids. The ends were cut back, 0 bases at V and 7 bases at J, with 15 bases in the middle. The data were obtained in a study of beta chain features in type 1 diabetes. Study outcomes and limitations: There was a moderate but significant shortening of TCRB CDR3s in all four CD4+ subsets of Type 1 diabetes patients. Across patients, naive, central memory and Treg TCRB repertoires exhibited apparently greater similarity than was observed across healthy donors.

Every bit of the isolated RNA underwent reverse transcription, so sequencing read expressed TCRB transcripts. Method: immunoSEQ multiplex PCR; TCRdb's copy keeps in-frame clones and lacks some. The sample carries under 850,000 clones, around 15% recorded once. The origin of this receptor is a young man with type 1 diabetes. Sequencing was performed on naive CD4+ T cells from blood. V and J are TRBV7-9 and TRBJ1-2, with D maybe TRBD1 (5 bases). CDR3 loop: CASSLAHSGGFGYTF. The CDR3 DNA sequence: TGTGCCAGCAGCTTAGCGCACAGCGGGGGGTTTGGCTACACCTTC. Combining the CDR3 with reference TRBV7-9 and TRBJ1-2 gives the whole variable domain DTGVSQNPRHKITKRGQNVTFRCDPISEHNRLYWYRQTLGQGPEFLTYFQNEAQLEKSRLLSDRFSAERPKGSFSTLEIQRTEQGDSAMYLCASSLAHSGGFGYTFGSGTRLTVV.